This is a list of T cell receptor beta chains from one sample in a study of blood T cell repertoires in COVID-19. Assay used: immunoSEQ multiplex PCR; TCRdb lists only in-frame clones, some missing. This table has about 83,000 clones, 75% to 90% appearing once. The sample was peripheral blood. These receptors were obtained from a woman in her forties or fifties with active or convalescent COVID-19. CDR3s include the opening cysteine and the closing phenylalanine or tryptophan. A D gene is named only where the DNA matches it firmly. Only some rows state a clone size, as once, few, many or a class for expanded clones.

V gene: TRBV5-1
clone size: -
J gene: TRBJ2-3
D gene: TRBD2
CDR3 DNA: TGCGCCAGCAGCCCGGGGGGATCAGATACGCAGTATTTT
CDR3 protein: CASSPGGSDTQYF

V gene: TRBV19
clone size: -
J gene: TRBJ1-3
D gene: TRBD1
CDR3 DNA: TGTGCCAGTATGGGACAGGGGTTACCCGGAAACACCATATATTTT
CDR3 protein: CASMGQGLPGNTIYF

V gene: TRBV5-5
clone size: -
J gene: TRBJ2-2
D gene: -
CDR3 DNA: TGTGCCAGCAGCTTACCGACAACTCAGAACACCGGGGAGCTGTTTTTT
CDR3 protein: CASSLPTTQNTGELFF

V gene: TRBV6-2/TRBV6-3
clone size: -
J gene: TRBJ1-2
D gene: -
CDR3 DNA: TGTGCCAGCAGTTATGACCGGGATCATTATGGCTACACCTTC
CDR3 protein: CASSYDRDHYGYTF

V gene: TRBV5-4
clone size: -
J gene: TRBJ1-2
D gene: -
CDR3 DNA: TGTGCCAGCAGCTTGCAGGGTAACTATGGCTACACCTTC
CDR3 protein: CASSLQGNYGYTF

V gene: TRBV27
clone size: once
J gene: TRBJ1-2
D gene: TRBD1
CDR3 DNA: TGTGCCAGCAGTTACGGACAGGGGGCTGGCTACACCTTC
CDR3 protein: CASSYGQGAGYTF

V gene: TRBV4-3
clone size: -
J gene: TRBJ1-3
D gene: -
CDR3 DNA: TGCGCCAGCAGCCAAGATCATGCTGGAAACACCATATATTTT
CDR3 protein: CASSQDHAGNTIYF

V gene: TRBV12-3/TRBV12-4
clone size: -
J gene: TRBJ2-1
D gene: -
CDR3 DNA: TGTGCCAGCAGTTTCGAGGGTTACAATGAGCAGTTCTTC
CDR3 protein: CASSFEGYNEQFF

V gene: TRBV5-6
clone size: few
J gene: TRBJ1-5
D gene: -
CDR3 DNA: TGTGCCAGCAGCTTGGGTAGGGGGTTGAATAGCAATCAGCCCCAGCATTTT
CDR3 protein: CASSLGRGLNSNQPQHF

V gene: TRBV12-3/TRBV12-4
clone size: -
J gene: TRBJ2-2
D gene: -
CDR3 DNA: TGTGCCAGCAGTTTGTGGGCCCCCGGGGAGCTGTTTTTT
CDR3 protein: CASSLWAPGELFF

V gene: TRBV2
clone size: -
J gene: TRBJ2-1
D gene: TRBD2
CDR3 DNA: TGTGCCAGCAAAGGACTAGCGGGGCTAAATGAGCAGTTCTTC
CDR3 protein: CASKGLAGLNEQFF

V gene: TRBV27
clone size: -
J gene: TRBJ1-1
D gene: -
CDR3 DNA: TGTGCCAGCGGGGAGGTAGGACTGGTAGCTTTCTTT
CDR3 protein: CASGEVGLVAFF

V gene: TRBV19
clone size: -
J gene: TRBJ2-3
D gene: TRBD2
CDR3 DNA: TGTGCCAGTAGTATATATGCTAGCGGGGGGGTAAGGACAGATACGCAGTATTTT
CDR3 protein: CASSIYASGGVRTDTQYF

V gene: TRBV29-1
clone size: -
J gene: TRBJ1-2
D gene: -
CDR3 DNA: TGCAGCGCCGTTTTGTGGGGCGAAATTAACTATGGCTACACCTTC
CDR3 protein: CSAVLWGEINYGYTF